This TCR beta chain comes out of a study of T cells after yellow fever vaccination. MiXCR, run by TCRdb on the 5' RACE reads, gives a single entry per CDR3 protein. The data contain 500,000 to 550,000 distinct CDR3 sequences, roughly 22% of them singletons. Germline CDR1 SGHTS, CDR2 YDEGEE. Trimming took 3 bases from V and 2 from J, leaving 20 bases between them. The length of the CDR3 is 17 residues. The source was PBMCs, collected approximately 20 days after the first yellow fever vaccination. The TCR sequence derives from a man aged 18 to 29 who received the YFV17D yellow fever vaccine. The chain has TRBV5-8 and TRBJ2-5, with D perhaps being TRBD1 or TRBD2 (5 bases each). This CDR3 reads CASSSWGSDTGQETQYF. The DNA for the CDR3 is TGTGCCAGCAGCTCCTGGGGCTCCGATACGGGACAAGAGACCCAGTACTTC. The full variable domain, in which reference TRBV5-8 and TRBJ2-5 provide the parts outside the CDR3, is EAGVTQSPTHLIKTRGQQATLRCSPISGHTSVYWYQQALGLGLQFLLWYDEGEERNRGNFPPRFSGRQFPNYSSELNVNALELEDSALYLCASSSWGSDTGQETQYFGPGTRLLVL.